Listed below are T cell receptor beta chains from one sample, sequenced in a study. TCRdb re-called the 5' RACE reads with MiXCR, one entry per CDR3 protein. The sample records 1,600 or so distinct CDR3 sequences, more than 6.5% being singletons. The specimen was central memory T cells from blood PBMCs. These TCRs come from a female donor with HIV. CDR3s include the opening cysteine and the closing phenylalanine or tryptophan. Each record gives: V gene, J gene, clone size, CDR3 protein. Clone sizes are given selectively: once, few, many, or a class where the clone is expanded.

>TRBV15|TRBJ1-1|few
CATSRPRSKNTEAFF
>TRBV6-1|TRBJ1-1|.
CASSFEAGNTEAFF
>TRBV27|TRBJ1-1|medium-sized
CASTREREAFF
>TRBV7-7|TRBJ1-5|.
CASSFDRGEGNQPQHF
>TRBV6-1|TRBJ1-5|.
CASSQRVGHGSNQPQHF
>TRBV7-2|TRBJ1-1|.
CANRIDGVRNTEAFF
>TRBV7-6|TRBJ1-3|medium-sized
CASSLQSSGNTIYF
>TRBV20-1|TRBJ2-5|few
CSATGPQETQYF
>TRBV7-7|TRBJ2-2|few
CASSRGQGTGELFF
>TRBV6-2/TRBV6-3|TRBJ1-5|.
CASSYNHPNQPQHF
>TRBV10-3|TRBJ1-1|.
CAISELGNTEAFF
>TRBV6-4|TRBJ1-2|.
CASSDRGQSYGYTF
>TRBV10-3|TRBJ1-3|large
CATATGAISGNTIYF
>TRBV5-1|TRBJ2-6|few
CASSVTGSGANVLTF
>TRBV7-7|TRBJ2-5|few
CASSSGGSEETQYF
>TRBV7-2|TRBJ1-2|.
CASSPTWGAGPTGYTF
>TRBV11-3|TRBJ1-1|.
CASSLGQDTEAFF
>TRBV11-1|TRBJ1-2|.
CASSLVAPVWGGNYGYTF
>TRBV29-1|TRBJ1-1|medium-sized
CSGGLGQGTEAFF
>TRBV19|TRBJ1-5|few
CASSIDRRGDQHF
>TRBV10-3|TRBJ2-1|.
CAISESGDRYNEQFF
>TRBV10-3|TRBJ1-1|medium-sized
CAISESQDLNTEAFF
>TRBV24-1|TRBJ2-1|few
CATNGGSSYNEQFF
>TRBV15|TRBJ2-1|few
CATSRGAGATRNEQFF